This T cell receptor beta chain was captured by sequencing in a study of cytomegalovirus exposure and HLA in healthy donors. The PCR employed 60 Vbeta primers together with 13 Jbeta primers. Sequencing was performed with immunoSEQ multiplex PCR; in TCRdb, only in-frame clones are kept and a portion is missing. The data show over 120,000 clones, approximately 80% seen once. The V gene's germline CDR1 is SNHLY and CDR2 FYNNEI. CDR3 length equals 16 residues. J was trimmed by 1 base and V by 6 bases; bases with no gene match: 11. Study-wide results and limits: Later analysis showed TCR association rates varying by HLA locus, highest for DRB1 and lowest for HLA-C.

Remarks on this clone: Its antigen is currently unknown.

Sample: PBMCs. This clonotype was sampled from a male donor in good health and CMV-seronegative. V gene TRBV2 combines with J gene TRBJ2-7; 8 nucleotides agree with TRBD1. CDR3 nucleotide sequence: TGTGCCAGCAGGGGCGACAGGGGAAGCAGATCCTACGAGCAGTACTTC. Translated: CASRGDRGSRSYEQYF.